A single sample gave rise to the 26 T cell receptor beta chains below, sequenced in a study of T-cell memory formation after mild COVID-19. TCRdb re-called the 5' RACE reads with MiXCR, one entry per CDR3 protein. Of roughly 150,000 distinct CDR3 sequences listed, 11% to 15% are singletons. Material: PBMCs or a T cell subset sorted from them (not recorded which). These receptors all come from an adult woman who had mild COVID-19 (a few samples of this study predate the infection). Cell type and time point are not known.

This clonotype turned up a few times. The V call is TRBV5-4, the J call TRBJ2-2, with 7 bases that match TRBD1. The CDR3 is 14 residues long. V trimming: 9 bases; J trimming: 6 bases; junction bases outside the gene matches: 11. CDR1 SGHNT and CDR2 YYREEE come from the germline V gene (reference sequence). CDR3 nucleotides: TGTGCCATCTTAACAGGGGCCGCGCCCGGGGAGCTGTTTTTT. Protein: CAILTGAAPGELFF.

The gene calls are TRBV24-1 and TRBJ2-1; D is possibly TRBD2 (5 bases). The length of the CDR3 is 16 residues. CDR1 and CDR2 from the germline V gene are KGHDR and SFDVKD. Deletions cut 7 bases from V and 7 bases from J, with 22 bases between. CDR3 region: CATSSRWQTTGNEQFF. The CDR3 DNA is TGTGCCACCAGCAGTAGGTGGCAGACCACGGGGAATGAGCAGTTCTTC.

At least ten counts were recorded for this clonotype. The J gene is TRBJ2-6, the V gene TRBV12-3 or TRBV12-4, with D tentatively TRBD1 (5 bases). V lost 6 bases and J 4 bases, leaving 19 bases between the germline ends. CDR3 size: 17 residues. The CDR3 loop reads CASSWTLRSYGANVLTF. Here the CDR3 DNA reads TGTGCCAGCAGCTGGACACTCCGAAGCTACGGGGCCAACGTCCTGACTTTC.

V usage is TRBV12-3 or TRBV12-4 and J usage is TRBJ1-1; no reliable D call. The ends were cut back, 2 bases at V and 0 bases at J, with 7 bases in the middle. The CDR3 spans 14 residues. Here the CDR3 DNA reads TGTGCCAGCAGTTTATACAGCCTGAACACTGAAGCTTTCTTT. Translation gives CASSLYSLNTEAFF.

This chain connects TRBV13 to TRBJ1-1; D might be TRBD1 (6 bases). This CDR3 region has 13 residues. From germline, CDR1 is PRHDT and CDR2 FYEKMQ (reference sequence). V lost 2 bases to trimming and J lost 7 bases, with 11 bases between them. The CDR3 loop reads CASSLTTGIEAFF. The CDR3 region has the DNA TGTGCCAGCAGCTTAACCACAGGGATTGAAGCTTTCTTT.

This chain links TRBV15 with TRBJ2-7; 7 bases are a match to TRBD1. V dropped 0 bases and J dropped 3; count of bases not matched to a gene: 11. This CDR3 contains 17 residues. The V gene's germline CDR1 is LNHNV and CDR2 YYDKDF (reference sequence). The CDR3, as DNA: TGTGCCACCAGCAGAGATCCCGGACAGGCCGCCCTCTACGAGCAGTACTTC. This gives the protein CATSRDPGQAALYEQYF.

The rearrangement joins TRBV28 to TRBJ2-5; 16 positions match TRBD2. Germline CDR1 is MDHEN and CDR2 is SYDVKM. The CDR3 consists of 19 residues. After removal of 4 bases from V and 1 base from J, the junction contained 9 bases not matched to a gene. CDR3 nucleotide sequence: TGTGCCAGCAGTTCCCTCGGGACTAGCGGGGGGGAACTCCAAGAGACCCAGTACTTC. Its translation: CASSSLGTSGGELQETQYF. The variable domain in full, with the rest retrieved from reference TRBV28 and TRBJ2-5, is DVKVTQSSRYLVKRTGEKVFLECVQDMDHENMFWYRQDPGLGLRLIYFSYDVKMKEKGDIPEGYSVSREKKERFSLILESASTNQTSMYLCASSSLGTSGGELQETQYFGPGTRLLVL.

This rearrangement joins TRBV5-1 to TRBJ1-1; TRBD1 matches 10 bases. Germline CDR1 SGHRS, CDR2 YFSETQ. The CDR3 has 15 amino acids. V lost 3 bases to trimming and J lost 1 base; unmatched junction nucleotides: 3. CDR3 region: CASSSRQGANTEAFF. In nucleotides, the CDR3 is TGCGCCAGCAGCTCCCGACAGGGGGCGAACACTGAAGCTTTCTTT.

This clonotype was seen only a few times. The chain joins TRBV4-1 to TRBJ2-3; no clear D gene. V dropped 1 base and J dropped 2 bases, with 10 bases sitting between them. The CDR3 spans 15 residues. The V gene's germline CDR1 is MGHRA and CDR2 YSYEKL. CDR3 sequence (DNA): TGCGCCAGCAGCCAAGGAAGCAAGTACACAGATACGCAGTATTTT. It translates to CASSQGSKYTDTQYF.

This clonotype has just a few counts. The chain uses TRBV11-2 and TRBJ2-5; 8 bases line up with TRBD1. The J segment lost 3 bases and the V segment lost 8 bases, leaving 8 bases of the junction unmatched. Per germline, CDR1 SGHAT and CDR2 FQNNGV. CDR3 length: 14 amino acids. CDR3 sequence reads: CASRYVGQEETQYF. For the CDR3, the DNA is TGTGCCAGCCGATACGTGGGACAGGAAGAGACCCAGTACTTC.

This clonotype showed up just a few times. The gene calls are TRBV9 and TRBJ1-2; no definite D call. Trimming cost V 3 bases and J 4 bases, with 10 bases left between them. The CDR3 is made up of 13 amino acids. Germline values: CDR1 SGDLS, CDR2 YYNGEE. CDR3 in amino acids: CASSGTVSYGYTF. In DNA form, the CDR3 reads TGTGCCAGCAGCGGCACTGTGAGCTATGGCTACACCTTC.

The CDR3: CATSDPGTGTGTYEQYF. Written as DNA, the CDR3 is TGTGCCACCAGTGATCCAGGAACCGGGACAGGCACCTACGAGCAGTACTTC. The genes are TRBV24-1 and TRBJ2-7; TRBD1 aligns across 8 bases. V shed 3 bases and J 2 bases; nucleotides not matched to a gene: 11. This CDR3 region has 17 residues. Germline CDR1 and CDR2: KGHDR and SFDVKD.

The chain is built from TRBV10-3 and TRBJ1-2, with a tentative D call TRBD1 (6 bases). CDR3 length equals 13 residues. V lost 7 bases and J 3 bases, leaving 12 bases between the germline ends. Germline CDR1 is ENHRY and CDR2 is SYGVKD. This CDR3 reads CAINPGHYYGYTF. The DNA for the CDR3 is TGTGCCATCAACCCGGGACACTACTATGGCTACACCTTC.

V and J are TRBV18 and TRBJ2-7, with 11 positions matching TRBD2. The V gene's germline CDR1 is KGHSH and CDR2 LQKENI. V trimming: 2 bases; J trimming: 4 bases; junction bases outside the gene matches: 4. The CDR3 loop spans 15 amino acids. The CDR3 reads CASSPTTSGVYEQYF. The CDR3 nucleotides read TGTGCCAGCTCACCAACGACTAGCGGGGTTTACGAGCAGTACTTC.

Notes on this clonotype: Germline and junction disagree at one end, which may indicate a read error. The rearrangement uses TRBV5-5 and TRBJ1-5; tentatively, D is TRBD1 (5 bases). In germline, CDR1 is SGHKS, CDR2 YYEKEE (reference sequence). This CDR3 comprises 15 residues. The CDR3 DNA follows: TGTGTCAGCAGCCCACTCCCGGGAGGGGATCAGCCCCAGCATTTT. It specifies CVSSPLPGGDQPQHF.

This clonotype has a handful of counts. The chain has TRBV7-9 and TRBJ1-3; no definite D call. This CDR3 region has 14 residues. CDR1 SEHNR and CDR2 FQNEAQ come from the germline V gene (reference sequence). The germline V and J ends were trimmed by 8 bases and 2 bases, with 13 bases remaining between them. The chain's CDR3 is CASSPVEAGNTIYF. CDR3 coding DNA: TGTGCCAGCTCCCCGGTCGAGGCTGGAAACACCATATATTTT.

V gene TRBV5-6 combines with J gene TRBJ2-7, with D hard to call. The CDR3 runs 11 residues. Trimming took 4 bases from V and 5 from J, leaving 7 bases between them. CDR1 SGHDT and CDR2 YYEEEE come from the germline V gene. The CDR3: CASSMYDEQYF. CDR3 nucleotides: TGTGCCAGCAGCATGTACGACGAGCAGTACTTC. Based on the CDR3 plus reference TRBV5-6 and TRBJ2-7, the full variable domain is DAGVTQSPTHLIKTRGQQVTLRCSPKSGHDTVSWYQQALGQGPQFIFQYYEEEERQRGNFPDRFSGHQFPNYSSELNVNALLLGDSALYLCASSMYDEQYFGPGTRLTVT.

As DNA, the CDR3 is TGTGCCAGCAGCCATCCACTGGACAGGGTTGGAGCAGATACGCAGTATTTT. Protein product: CASSHPLDRVGADTQYF. This chain links TRBV4-2 with TRBJ2-3; 8 nucleotides align to TRBD1. CDR1 and CDR2 (germline): LGHNA, YNFKEQ. After removal of 3 bases from V and 4 bases from J, the junction contained 12 bases not matched to a gene. There are 17 residues in the CDR3.

This clonotype turned up a few times. The V and J genes are TRBV29-1 and TRBJ2-7, with TRBD2 matching over 9 bases. The junction had 3 bases not matched to a gene; V was cut back by 7 bases and J by 5 bases. This CDR3 region has 11 residues. Germline-derived CDR1 and CDR2 are SQVTM and ANQGSEA. The CDR3 nucleotides are TGCAGCGCCGGGACTAGCAACGAGCAGTACTTC. Translation gives CSAGTSNEQYF.

V is TRBV4-3 and J is TRBJ2-1, with D perhaps matching TRBD1 or TRBD2 (5 bases each). The CDR3 loop spans 17 amino acids. V lost 0 bases and J lost 7, with 19 bases in between. Germline V lookup: CDR1 LGHNA, CDR2 YSLEER. The CDR3 DNA is TGCGCCAGCAGCCAAGATGCCGACCGGGGCTCGAGGAATGAGCAGTTCTTC. This translates into CASSQDADRGSRNEQFF.

This clonotype was detected only a few times. A much larger clone is a single base away; this may be a read error. This chain connects TRBV5-1 to TRBJ1-1; D is unclear. CDR3 size: 13 residues. Trimming took off 9 bases at V and 4 bases at J, with 16 bases between the two ends. Germline V gene data show CDR1 as SGHRS and CDR2 as YFSETQ. The CDR3 is CANTPGVGTEAFF. CDR3 DNA sequence: TGCGCCAACACCCCCGGGGTAGGCACTGAAGCTTTCTTT.

The rearrangement links TRBV30 to TRBJ2-1; D is perhaps TRBD1 (6 bases). The V end was cut by 1 base, the J end by 3 bases, with 10 bases between. Germline CDR1 is GTSNPN and CDR2 is SVGIG (reference sequence). The CDR3 spans 14 residues. The chain's CDR3 is CAWSAGQSYNEQFF. The DNA for the CDR3 is TGTGCCTGGAGTGCGGGACAAAGCTACAATGAGCAGTTCTTC.

CDR3 sequence reads: CASSNLYYNEQFF. CDR3 nucleotide sequence: TGTGCCAGCTCTAATCTATACTACAATGAGCAGTTCTTC. The chain joins TRBV14 to TRBJ2-1, with D uncertain. Germline V gene data show CDR1 as SGHDN and CDR2 as FVKESK. The CDR3 runs 13 residues. Trimming cost V 8 bases and J 3 bases, with 11 bases left between them.

This clonotype was picked up a small number of times. The chain joins TRBV7-2 to TRBJ2-2; D gene unclear. CDR3 length equals 15 residues. Germline CDR1 and CDR2: SGHTA and FQGNSA. V was pared by 1 base and J by 4 bases, with 10 bases between. The CDR3 protein is CASSLEFGLTGELFF. The CDR3, as DNA: TGTGCCAGCAGCTTAGAATTCGGTCTCACCGGGGAGCTGTTTTTT.

This clonotype has a handful of counts. V usage is TRBV6-6 and J usage is TRBJ1-1, with TRBD1 identical over 11 bases. CDR3 length: 15 residues. V lost 6 bases and J lost 5; bases outside the gene matches: 8. Germline V gene lookup returns CDR1 MNHNY and CDR2 SVGAGI (reference sequence). The CDR3 nucleotides read TGTGCCAGCAGGGGACAGGGGGATGGAGTTACTGAAGCTTTCTTT. Its translation: CASRGQGDGVTEAFF.

This clonotype was counted a few times. The chain combines TRBV2 with TRBJ2-3, with D unresolved. With 6 bases removed from V and 2 bases from J, the gap between germline ends came to 12 bases. From germline, CDR1 is SNHLY and CDR2 FYNNEI. This CDR3 comprises 14 residues. As DNA, the CDR3 is TGTGCCAGCAGAGACATAGGGAACACAGATACGCAGTATTTT. This sequence encodes CASRDIGNTDTQYF. The full variable domain, completed using reference TRBV2 and TRBJ2-3, is EPEVTQTPSHQVTQMGQEVILRCVPISNHLYFYWYRQILGQKVEFLVSFYNNEISEKSEIFDDQFSVERPDGSNFTLKIRSTKLEDSAMYFCASRDIGNTDTQYFGPGTRLTVL.